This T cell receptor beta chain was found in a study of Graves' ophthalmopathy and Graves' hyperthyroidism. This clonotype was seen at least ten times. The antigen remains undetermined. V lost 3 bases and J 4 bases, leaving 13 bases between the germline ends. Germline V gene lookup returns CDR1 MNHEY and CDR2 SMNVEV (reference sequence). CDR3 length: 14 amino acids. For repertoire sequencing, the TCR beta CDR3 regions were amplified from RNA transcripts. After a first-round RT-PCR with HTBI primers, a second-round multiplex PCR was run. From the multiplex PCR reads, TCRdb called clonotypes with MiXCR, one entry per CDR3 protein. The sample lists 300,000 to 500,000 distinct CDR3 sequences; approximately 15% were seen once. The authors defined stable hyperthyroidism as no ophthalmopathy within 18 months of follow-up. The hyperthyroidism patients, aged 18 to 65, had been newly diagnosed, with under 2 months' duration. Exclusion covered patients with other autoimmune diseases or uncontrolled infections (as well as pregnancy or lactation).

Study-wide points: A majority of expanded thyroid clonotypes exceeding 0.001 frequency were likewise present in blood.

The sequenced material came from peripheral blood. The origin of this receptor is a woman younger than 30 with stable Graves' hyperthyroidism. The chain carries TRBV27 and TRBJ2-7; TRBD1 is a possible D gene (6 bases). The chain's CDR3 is CASSLSRGSYEQYF. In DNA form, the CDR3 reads TGTGCCAGCAGTTTGAGCAGGGGATCGTACGAGCAGTACTTC.